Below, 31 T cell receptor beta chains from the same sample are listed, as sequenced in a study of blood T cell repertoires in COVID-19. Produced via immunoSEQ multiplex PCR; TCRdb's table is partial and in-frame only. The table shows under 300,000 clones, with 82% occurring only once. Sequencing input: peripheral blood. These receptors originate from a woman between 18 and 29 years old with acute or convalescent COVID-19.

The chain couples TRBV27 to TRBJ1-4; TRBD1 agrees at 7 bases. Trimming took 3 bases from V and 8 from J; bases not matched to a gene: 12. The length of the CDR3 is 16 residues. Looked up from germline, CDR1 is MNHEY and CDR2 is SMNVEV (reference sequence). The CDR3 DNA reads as TGTGCCAGCAGTTTGCAGGGACTGGGGACAGTCGAAAAACTGTTTTTT. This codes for CASSLQGLGTVEKLFF.

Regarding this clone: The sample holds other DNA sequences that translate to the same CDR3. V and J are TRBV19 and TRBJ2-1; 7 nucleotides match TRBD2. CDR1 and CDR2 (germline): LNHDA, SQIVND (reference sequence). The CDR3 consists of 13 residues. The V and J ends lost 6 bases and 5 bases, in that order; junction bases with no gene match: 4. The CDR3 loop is CASRELADNEQFF. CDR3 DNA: TGTGCCAGTAGGGAGCTAGCGGACAATGAGCAGTTCTTC.

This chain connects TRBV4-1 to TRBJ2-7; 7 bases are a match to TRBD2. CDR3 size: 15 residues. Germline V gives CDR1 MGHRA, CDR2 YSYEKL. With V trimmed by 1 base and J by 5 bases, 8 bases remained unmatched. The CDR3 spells CASSQGLAGANEQYF. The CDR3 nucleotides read TGCGCCAGCAGCCAAGGCCTGGCGGGAGCTAACGAGCAGTACTTC.

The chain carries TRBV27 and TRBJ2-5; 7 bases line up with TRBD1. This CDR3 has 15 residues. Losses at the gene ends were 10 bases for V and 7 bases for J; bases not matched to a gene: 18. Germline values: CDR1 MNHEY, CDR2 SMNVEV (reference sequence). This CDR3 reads CANPTRSNRGGTQYF. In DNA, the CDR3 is TGTGCCAACCCAACCCGGTCCAACAGGGGTGGGACCCAGTACTTC.

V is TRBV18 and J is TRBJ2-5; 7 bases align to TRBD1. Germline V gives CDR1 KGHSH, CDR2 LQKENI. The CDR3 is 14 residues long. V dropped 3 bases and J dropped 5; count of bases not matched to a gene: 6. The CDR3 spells CASSPFDRVETQYF. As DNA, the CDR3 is TGTGCCAGCTCACCGTTCGACAGGGTGGAGACCCAGTACTTC.

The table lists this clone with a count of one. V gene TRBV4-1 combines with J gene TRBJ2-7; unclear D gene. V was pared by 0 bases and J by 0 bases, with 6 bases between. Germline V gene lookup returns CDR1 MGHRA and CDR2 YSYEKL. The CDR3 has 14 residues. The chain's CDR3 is CASSQEPGSYEQYF. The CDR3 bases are TGCGCCAGCAGCCAAGAGCCGGGCTCCTACGAGCAGTACTTC.

The CDR3 DNA follows: TGTGCCAGCAGTTTAGGGGGGGACTATGGCTACACCTTC. This gives the protein CASSLGGDYGYTF. The gene calls are TRBV27 and TRBJ1-2, with D possibly matching TRBD1 (5 bases). V shed 2 bases and J shed 3 bases, with 7 bases lying between them. The CDR3 covers 13 residues. Germline assignment: CDR1 MNHEY and CDR2 SMNVEV (reference sequence).

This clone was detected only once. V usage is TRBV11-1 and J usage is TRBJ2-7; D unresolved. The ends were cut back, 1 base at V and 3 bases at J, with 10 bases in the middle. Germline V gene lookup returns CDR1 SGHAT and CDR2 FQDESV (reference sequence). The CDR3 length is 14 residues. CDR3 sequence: CASSLVQVGYEQYF. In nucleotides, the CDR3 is TGTGCCAGCAGCTTAGTGCAGGTGGGCTACGAGCAGTACTTC.

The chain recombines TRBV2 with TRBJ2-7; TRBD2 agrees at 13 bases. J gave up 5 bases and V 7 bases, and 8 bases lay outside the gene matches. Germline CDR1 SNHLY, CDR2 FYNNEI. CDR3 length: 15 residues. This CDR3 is CASTNPGLAGDEQYF. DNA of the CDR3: TGTGCCAGCACCAATCCCGGACTAGCGGGAGACGAGCAGTACTTC.

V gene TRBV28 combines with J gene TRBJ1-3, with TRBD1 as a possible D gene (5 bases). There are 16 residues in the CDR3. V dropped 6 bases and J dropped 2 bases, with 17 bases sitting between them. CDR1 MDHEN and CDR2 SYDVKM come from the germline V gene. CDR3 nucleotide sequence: TGTGCCAGCAGCTCCCCGGGGGATCTGCCTGGAAACACCATATATTTT. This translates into CASSSPGDLPGNTIYF.

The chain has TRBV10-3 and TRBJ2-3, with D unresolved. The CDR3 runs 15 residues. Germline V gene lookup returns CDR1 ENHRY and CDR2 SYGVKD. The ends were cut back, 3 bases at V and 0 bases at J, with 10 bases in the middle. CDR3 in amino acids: CAISEGGQSTDTQYF. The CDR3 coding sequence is TGTGCCATCAGTGAAGGTGGGCAGAGCACAGATACGCAGTATTTT.

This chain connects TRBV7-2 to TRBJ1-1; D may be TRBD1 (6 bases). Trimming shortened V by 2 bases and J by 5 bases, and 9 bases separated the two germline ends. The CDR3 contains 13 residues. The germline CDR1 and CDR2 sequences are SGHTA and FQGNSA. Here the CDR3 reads CASSLLGGTEAFF. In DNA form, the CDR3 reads TGTGCCAGCAGCTTATTAGGGGGTACTGAAGCTTTCTTT. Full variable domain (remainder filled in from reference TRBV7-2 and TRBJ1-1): GAGVSQSPSNKVTEKGKDVELRCDPISGHTALYWYRQSLGQGLEFLIYFQGNSAPDKSGLPSDRFSAERTGGSVSTLTIQRTQQEDSAVYLCASSLLGGTEAFFGQGTRLTVV.

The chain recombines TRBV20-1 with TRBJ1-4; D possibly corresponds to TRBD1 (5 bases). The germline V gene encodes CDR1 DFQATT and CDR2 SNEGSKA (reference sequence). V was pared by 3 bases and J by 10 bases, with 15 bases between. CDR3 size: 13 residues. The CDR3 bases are TGCAGTGCTAGTTGGCAGGGAGGAGGAAAACTGTTTTTT. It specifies CSASWQGGGKLFF.

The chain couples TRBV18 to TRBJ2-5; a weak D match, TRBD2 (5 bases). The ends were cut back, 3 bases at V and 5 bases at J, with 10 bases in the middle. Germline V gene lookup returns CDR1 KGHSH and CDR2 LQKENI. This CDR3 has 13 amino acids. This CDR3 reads CASSPGGKETQYF. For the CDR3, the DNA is TGTGCCAGCTCACCTGGAGGCAAGGAGACCCAGTACTTC.

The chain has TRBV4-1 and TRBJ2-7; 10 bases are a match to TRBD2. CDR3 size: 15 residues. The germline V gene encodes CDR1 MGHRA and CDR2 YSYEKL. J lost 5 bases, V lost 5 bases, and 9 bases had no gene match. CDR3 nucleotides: TGCGCCAGCAGCTTAAAGCGGGAGGGCCTCCACGAGCAGTACTTC. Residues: CASSLKREGLHEQYF.

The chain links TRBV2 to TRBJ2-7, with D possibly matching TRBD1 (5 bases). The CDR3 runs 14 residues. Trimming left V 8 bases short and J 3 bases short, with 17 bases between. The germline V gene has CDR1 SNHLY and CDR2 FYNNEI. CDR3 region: CASETSRTGYEQYF. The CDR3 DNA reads TGTGCCAGCGAGACTTCGCGCACAGGCTACGAGCAGTACTTC.

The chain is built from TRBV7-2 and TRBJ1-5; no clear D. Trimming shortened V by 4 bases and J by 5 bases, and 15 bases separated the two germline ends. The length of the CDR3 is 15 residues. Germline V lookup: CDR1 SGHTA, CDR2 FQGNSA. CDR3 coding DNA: TGTGCCAGCAGCTCGCGGGCTTCTCAAGATCAGCCCCAGCATTTT. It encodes CASSSRASQDQPQHF.

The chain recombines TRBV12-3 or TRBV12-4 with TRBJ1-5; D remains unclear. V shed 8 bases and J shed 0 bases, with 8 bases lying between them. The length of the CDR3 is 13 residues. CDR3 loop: CASQDYSNQPQHF. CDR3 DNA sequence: TGTGCCAGCCAGGACTATAGCAATCAGCCCCAGCATTTT.

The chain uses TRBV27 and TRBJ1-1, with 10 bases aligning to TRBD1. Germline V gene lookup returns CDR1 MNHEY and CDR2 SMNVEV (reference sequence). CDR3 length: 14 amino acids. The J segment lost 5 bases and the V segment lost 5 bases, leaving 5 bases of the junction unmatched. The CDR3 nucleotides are TGTGCCAGCAGTGGGTGGACAGGGGGAACTGAAGCTTTCTTT. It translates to CASSGWTGGTEAFF.

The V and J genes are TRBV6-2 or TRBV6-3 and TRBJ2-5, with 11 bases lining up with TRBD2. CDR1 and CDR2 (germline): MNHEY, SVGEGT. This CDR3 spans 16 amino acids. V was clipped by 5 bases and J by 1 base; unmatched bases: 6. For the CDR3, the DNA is TGTGCCAGCAGTCTCCTAGCGGGAGGACTCCAAGAGACCCAGTACTTC. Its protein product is CASSLLAGGLQETQYF.

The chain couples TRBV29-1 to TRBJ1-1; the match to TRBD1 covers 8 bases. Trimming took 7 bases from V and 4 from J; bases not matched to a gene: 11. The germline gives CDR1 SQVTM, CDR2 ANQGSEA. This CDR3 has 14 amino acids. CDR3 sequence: CSGVQGAGATEAFF. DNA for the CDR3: TGCAGCGGAGTTCAGGGGGCCGGGGCCACTGAAGCTTTCTTT.

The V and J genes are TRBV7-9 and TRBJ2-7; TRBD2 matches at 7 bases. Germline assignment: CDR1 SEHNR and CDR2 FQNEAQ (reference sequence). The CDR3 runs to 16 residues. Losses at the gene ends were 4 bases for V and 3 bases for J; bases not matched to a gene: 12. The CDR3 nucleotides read TGTGCCAGCAGCTCCCCTCCGGCGGGAGTTCTCTACGAGCAGTACTTC. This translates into CASSSPPAGVLYEQYF.

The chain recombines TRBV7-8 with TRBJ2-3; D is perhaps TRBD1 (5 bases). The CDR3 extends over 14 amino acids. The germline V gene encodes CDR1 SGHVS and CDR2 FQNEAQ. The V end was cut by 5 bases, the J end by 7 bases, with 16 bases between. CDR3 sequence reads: CASSPQTAAHTQYF. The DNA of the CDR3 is TGTGCCAGCAGCCCGCAGACAGCCGCCCATACGCAGTATTTT. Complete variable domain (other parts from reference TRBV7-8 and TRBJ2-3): GAGVSQSPRYKVAKRGQDVALRCDPISGHVSLFWYQQALGQGPEFLTYFQNEAQLDKSGLPSDRFFAERPEGSVSTLKIQRTQQEDSAVYLCASSPQTAAHTQYFGPGTRLTVL.

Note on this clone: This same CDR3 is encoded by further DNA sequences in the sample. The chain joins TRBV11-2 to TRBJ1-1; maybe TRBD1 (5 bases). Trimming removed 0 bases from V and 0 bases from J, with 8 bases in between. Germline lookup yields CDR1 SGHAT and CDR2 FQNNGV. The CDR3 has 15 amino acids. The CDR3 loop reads CASSLDGAVNTEAFF. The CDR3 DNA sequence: TGTGCCAGCAGCTTAGATGGGGCAGTGAACACTGAAGCTTTCTTT.

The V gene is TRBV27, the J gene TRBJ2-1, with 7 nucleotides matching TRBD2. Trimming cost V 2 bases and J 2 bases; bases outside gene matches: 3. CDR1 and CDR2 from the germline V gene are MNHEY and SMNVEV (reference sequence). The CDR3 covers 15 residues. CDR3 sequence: CASSLVTSPYNEQFF. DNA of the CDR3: TGTGCCAGCAGTTTAGTGACTAGCCCCTACAATGAGCAGTTCTTC.

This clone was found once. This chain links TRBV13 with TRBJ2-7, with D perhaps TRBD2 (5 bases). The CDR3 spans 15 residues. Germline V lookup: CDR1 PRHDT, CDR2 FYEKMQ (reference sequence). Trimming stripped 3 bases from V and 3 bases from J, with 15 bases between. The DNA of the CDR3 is TGTGCCAGCAGCTTTACGGCGAAGACTAACTACGAGCAGTACTTC. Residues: CASSFTAKTNYEQYF.

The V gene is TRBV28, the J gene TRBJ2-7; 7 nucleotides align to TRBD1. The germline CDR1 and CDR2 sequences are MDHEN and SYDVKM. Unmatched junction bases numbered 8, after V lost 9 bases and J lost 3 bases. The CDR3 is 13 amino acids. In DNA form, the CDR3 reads TGTGCCAGTGAAACAGGGGCCCGCTACGAGCAGTACTTC. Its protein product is CASETGARYEQYF.

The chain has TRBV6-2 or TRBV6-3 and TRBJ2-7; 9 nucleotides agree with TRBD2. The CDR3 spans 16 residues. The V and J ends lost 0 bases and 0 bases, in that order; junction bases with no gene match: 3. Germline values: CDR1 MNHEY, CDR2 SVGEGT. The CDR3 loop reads CASSYSEREVSYEQYF. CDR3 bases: TGTGCCAGCAGTTACTCAGAGCGGGAGGTCTCCTACGAGCAGTACTTC.

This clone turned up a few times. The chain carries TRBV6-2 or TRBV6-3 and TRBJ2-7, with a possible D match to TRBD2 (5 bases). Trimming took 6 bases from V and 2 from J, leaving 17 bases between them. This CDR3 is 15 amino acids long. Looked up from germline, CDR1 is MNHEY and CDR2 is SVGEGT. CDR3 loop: CASSPLAGPTYEQYF. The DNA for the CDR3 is TGTGCCAGCAGCCCTTTGGCGGGCCCGACCTACGAGCAGTACTTC.

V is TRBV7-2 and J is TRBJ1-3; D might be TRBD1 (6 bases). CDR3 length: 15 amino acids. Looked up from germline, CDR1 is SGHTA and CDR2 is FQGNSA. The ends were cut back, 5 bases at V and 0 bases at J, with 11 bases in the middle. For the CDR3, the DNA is TGTGCCAGCAGCCCCAGGGGCAGCTCTGGAAACACCATATATTTT. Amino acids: CASSPRGSSGNTIYF.

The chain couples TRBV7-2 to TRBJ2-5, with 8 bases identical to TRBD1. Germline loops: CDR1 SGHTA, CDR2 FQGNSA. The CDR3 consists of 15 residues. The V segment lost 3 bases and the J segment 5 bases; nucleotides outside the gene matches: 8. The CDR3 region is CASSLGQGAWETQYF. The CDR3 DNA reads TGTGCCAGCAGCTTGGGGCAGGGGGCCTGGGAGACCCAGTACTTC.